The present TCR beta chain was sequenced within a study of cytomegalovirus exposure and HLA in healthy donors. A note on this clone: Its antigen remains unknown.

The study ran its PCR with 60 Vbeta and 13 Jbeta primers. Clones were sequenced by immunoSEQ multiplex PCR, and TCRdb holds only the in-frame ones, with some missing. The sample lists 75,000 to 90,000 clones; 60% to 80% were seen once. Study-wide results and limits: Available immune exposure information covered CMV serostatus only. It was likely that a cluster of highly shared sequence variants was a sequencing artifact. Several of the most significant clusters appeared linked to common viral pathogens, based on a later analysis.

Sequencing was carried out using PBMCs. The receptor comes from a woman in her 40s in good health and CMV-seropositive.

The CDR3 sequence: CASSPGTGKNTEAFF. CDR3 DNA sequence: TGTGCCAGCAGCCCCGGGACAGGAAAGAACACTGAAGCTTTCTTT. The V and J genes are TRBV5-4 and TRBJ1-1, with 8 nucleotides matching TRBD1. Trimming removed 4 bases from V and 1 base from J; junction bases left unmatched: 6. Per the germline V gene, CDR1 is SGHNT and CDR2 is YYREEE (reference sequence). This CDR3 has 15 amino acids.